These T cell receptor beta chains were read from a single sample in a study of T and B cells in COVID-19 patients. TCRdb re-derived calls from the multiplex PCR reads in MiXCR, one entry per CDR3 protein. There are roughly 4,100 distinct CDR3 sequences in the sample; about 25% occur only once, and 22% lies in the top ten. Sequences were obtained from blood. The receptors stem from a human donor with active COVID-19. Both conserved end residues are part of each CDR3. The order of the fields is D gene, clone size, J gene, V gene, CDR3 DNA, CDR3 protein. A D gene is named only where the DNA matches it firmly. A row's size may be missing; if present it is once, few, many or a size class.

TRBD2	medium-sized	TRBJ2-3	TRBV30	TGTGCCTGGAGGGGGGTAGCGGGGTGGAATACGCAGTATTTT	CAWRGVAGWNTQYF
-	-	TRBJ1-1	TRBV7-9	TGTGTCAGCAGCGAGGGGACGGTGAACACTGAAGCTTTCTTT	CVSSEGTVNTEAFF
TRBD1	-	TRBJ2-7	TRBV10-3	TGTGCCATCAGTGACACTACAGGGGCCAAGTCCTACGAGCAGTACTTC	CAISDTTGAKSYEQYF
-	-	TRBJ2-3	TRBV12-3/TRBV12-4	TGTGCCAGCAGTTTGGGTCTCGGAGATACGCAGTATTTT	CASSLGLGDTQYF
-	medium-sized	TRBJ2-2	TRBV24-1	TGTGCCACCAGTGGGAGACAAGGGGGCACCGGGGAGCTGTTTTTT	CATSGRQGGTGELFF
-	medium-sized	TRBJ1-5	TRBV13	TGTGCCACCCTGTTGGGGGGAGATCAGCCCCAGCATTTT	CATLLGGDQPQHF
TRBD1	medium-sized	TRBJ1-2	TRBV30	TGTGCCTGGAGCAAACAGGGGGCAGGGGGCTACACCTTC	CAWSKQGAGGYTF
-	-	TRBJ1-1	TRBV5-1	TGCGCCAGCAGCTTGGAGGTGAGGGGCACTGAAGCTTTCTTT	CASSLEVRGTEAFF
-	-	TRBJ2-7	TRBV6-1	TGTGCCAGCAGTGAATATAACAAGGACGAGCAGTACTTC	CASSEYNKDEQYF
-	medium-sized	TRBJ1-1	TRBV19	TGTGCCAGTACGGGGGATTTGAACACTGAAGCTTTCTTT	CASTGDLNTEAFF
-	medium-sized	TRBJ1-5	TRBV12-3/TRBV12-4	TGTGCCAGCACGGGGGGGGGTGGCGTTCAGCCCCAGCATTTT	CASTGGGGVQPQHF
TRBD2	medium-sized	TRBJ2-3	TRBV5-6	TGTGCCAGCAGCTTTGTCGGGAGGGCCCCAGATACGCAGTATTTT	CASSFVGRAPDTQYF
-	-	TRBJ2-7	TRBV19	TGTGCCAGTAGACACCAGGTCCAGGGTGAGCAGTACTTC	CASRHQVQGEQYF
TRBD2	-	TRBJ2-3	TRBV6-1	TGTGCCAGCGATAGGGCTAGCGGGAGCGAAACGCAGTATTTT	CASDRASGSETQYF
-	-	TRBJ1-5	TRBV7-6	TGTGCCAGCACCTCAGGTAATCAGCCCCAGCATTTT	CASTSGNQPQHF
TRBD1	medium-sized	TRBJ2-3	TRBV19	TGTGCCAGTAGTATTGGACAGGTCACAGATACGCAGTATTTT	CASSIGQVTDTQYF
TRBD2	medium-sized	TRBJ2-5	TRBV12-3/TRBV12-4	TGTGCCAGCAGTTCGGCTAGCGGGAGCGAGACCCAGTACTTC	CASSSASGSETQYF
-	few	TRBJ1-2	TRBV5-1	TGCGCCAGCAGCTTGGATTCACCAGGATTGTATGGCTACACCTTC	CASSLDSPGLYGYTF
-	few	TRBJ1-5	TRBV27	TGTGCCAGCAGTTTAAGGGGGGATTATAGCAATCAGCCCCAGCATTTT	CASSLRGDYSNQPQHF
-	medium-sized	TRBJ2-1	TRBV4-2	TGTGCCAGCAGCCAAGGAACCGCAGGCTCCTACAATGAGCAGTTCTTC	CASSQGTAGSYNEQFF
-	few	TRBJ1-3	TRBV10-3	TGTGCCATCAGTGATTTAGGGAACTCTGGAAACACCATATATTTT	CAISDLGNSGNTIYF
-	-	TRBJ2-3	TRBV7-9	TGTGCCAGCAGCTCCTTAGCTCGGCAATTCACAGATACGCAGTATTTT	CASSSLARQFTDTQYF
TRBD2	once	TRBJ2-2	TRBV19	TGTGCCAGTACCGACTGGGGGGGGACTAGCGGGAGTATCGGGGAGCTGTTTTTT	CASTDWGGTSGSIGELFF
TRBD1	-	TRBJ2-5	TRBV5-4	TGTGCCAGCAGCTTAAGGGGGCGAGGTGTAGAGACCCAGCACTTC	CASSLRGRGVETQHF
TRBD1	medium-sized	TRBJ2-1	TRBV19	TGTGCCAGTAGTATAGAAGGGACAGGTACCTACAATGAGCAGTTCTTC	CASSIEGTGTYNEQFF
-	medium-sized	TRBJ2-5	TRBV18	TGTGCCAGCCGAAACCAGGGGAAAGAGACCCAGTACTTC	CASRNQGKETQYF
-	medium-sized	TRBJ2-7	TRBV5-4	TGTGCCAGCAGCCCGGGGGTGGAGTACGAGCAGTACTTC	CASSPGVEYEQYF
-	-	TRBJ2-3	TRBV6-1	TGTGCCAGCAGTCGGGACATCACAGATACGCAGTATTTT	CASSRDITDTQYF
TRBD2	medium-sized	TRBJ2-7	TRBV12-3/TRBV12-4	TGTGCCAGCACCCGTAGCGGGAGGGTGTCGGACGAGCAGTACTTC	CASTRSGRVSDEQYF
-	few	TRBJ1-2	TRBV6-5	TGTGCCAGCAGTTACGGGGTTACGGCTAACTATGGCTACACCTTC	CASSYGVTANYGYTF
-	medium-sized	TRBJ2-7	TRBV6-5	TGTGCCAGCAGCCCTCCCAGCGGTCTCTACGAGCAGTACTTC	CASSPPSGLYEQYF
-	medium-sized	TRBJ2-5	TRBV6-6	TGTGCCAGCAGTTACAAGGACGGGGGTAGTGGGACCCAGTACTTC	CASSYKDGGSGTQYF
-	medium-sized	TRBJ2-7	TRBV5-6	TGTGCCAGCAGCCTGCGCTATAGGGACGAGCAGTACTTC	CASSLRYRDEQYF
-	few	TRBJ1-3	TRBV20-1	TGCAGTGCTGTGGGGGGCATCGGAAACACCATATATTTT	CSAVGGIGNTIYF
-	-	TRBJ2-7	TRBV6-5	TGTGCCAGCAGTCGGGACAAATACTACGAGCAGTACTTC	CASSRDKYYEQYF
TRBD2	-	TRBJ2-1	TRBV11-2	TGTGCCAGCAGCCGTCCCGGGACTAGGGGCAATGAGCAGTTCTTC	CASSRPGTRGNEQFF
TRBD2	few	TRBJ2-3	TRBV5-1	TGCGCCAGCAGCCCTACTAGCGGATGGGTGCCGGATACGCAGTATTTT	CASSPTSGWVPDTQYF
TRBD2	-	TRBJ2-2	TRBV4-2	TGTGCCAGCAGCCCTGCGGGGGGTGGGAACACCGGGGAGCTGTTTTTT	CASSPAGGGNTGELFF
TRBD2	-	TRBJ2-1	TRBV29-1	TGCAGCTTTCCGGGACTAGCGGGCTCGGAGCAGTTCTTC	CSFPGLAGSEQFF
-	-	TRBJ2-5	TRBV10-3	TGTGCCATCAGTGACAATAGGCAGGGAGAGACCCAGTACTTC	CAISDNRQGETQYF
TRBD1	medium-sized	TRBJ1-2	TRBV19	TGTGCCAGTAGTCGGACAGGGTTTAACTATGGCTACACCTTC	CASSRTGFNYGYTF
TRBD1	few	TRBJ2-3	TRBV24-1	TGTGCCACCAGTGACCCTCCTGGGACAGGGGGCACAGATACGCAGTATTTT	CATSDPPGTGGTDTQYF
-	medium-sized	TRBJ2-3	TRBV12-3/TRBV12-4	TGTGCCAGCAGTTTAGGTATGTGGGAGAGGCGCACAGATACGCAGTATTTT	CASSLGMWERRTDTQYF
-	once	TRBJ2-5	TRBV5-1	TGCGCCAGCAGCCCAACGGGTGTGGAGACCCAGTACTTC	CASSPTGVETQYF
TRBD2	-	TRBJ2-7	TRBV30	TGTGCCTGGACCCCCGGTAGCGGGACTGTATCCTACGAGCAGTACTTC	CAWTPGSGTVSYEQYF
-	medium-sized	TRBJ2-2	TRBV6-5	TGTGCCAGCTCACTCAACACCGGGGAGCTGTTTTTT	CASSLNTGELFF
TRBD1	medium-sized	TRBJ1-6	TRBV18	TGTGCCAGCTCACCGTTTGAGCCGGACAGGGGTTTTTCACCCCTCCACTTT	CASSPFEPDRGFSPLHF
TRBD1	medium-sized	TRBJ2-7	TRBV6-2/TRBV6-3	TGTGCCAGCAGTTCCTGGACAGGCTCCTACGAGCAGTACTTC	CASSSWTGSYEQYF